This TCR beta chain was identified in a study of CD8 T cells in Susac syndrome. Per the germline V gene, CDR1 is MNHNY and CDR2 is SVGAGI (reference sequence). The V end lost 6 bases, the J end lost 3 bases, and 11 bases lay between the germline ends. This CDR3 is 13 amino acids long. In blood CD8+ and CD4+ T cells, TCR beta underwent sequencing. TEMRA cells were FACS-enriched, and CD8+ and CD4+ T cells were isolated negatively. RNA in amounts of about 0.45 to 1 ug was reverse transcribed with random hexamers. Across 54 Vbeta and 13 Jbeta, TCR beta CDR3 was amplified with immunoSEQ multiplex PCR. One entry per CDR3 protein results from TCRdb running MiXCR on the immunoSEQ multiplex PCR reads. The sample has approximately 200,000 distinct CDR3 sequences; around nine tenths are singletons.

This chain connects TRBV6-6 to TRBJ1-2; D not certain. Sample: CD8+ T cells from PBMCs. This clonotype was sampled from a human donor with multiple sclerosis. This chain's CDR3 is CASRSASDYGYTF. The CDR3, as DNA: TGTGCCAGCAGGTCCGCCAGTGACTATGGCTACACCTTC.